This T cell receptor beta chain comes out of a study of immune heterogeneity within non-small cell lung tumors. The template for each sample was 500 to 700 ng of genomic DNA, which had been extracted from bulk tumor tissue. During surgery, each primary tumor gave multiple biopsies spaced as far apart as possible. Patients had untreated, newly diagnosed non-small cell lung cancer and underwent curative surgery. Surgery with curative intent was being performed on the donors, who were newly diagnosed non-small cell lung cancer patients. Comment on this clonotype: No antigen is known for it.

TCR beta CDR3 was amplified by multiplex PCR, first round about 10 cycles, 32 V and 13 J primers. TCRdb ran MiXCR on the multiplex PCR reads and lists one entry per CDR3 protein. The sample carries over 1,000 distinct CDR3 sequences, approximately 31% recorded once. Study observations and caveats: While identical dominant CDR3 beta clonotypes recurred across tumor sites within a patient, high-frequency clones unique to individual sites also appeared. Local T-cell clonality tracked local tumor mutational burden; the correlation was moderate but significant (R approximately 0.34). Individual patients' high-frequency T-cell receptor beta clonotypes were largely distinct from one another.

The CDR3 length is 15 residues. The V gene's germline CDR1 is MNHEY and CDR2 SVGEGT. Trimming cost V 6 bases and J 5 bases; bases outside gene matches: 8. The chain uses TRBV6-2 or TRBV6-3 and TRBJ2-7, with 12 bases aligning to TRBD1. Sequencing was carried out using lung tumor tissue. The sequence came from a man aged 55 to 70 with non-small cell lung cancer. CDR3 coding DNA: TGTGCCAGCAGGGGGGCCGGGACAGGGGGCCACGAGCAGTACTTC. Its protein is CASRGAGTGGHEQYF.